Each of the 17 T cell receptor beta chains below was sequenced from the same sample in a study of blood T cell repertoires in COVID-19. Method: immunoSEQ multiplex PCR; TCRdb's copy keeps in-frame clones and lacks some. The table lists tens of thousands of clones, around 81% of them singletons, with 4.5% to 5.5% in the top ten. The material sequenced was peripheral blood. The receptors shown here come from a man older than 75 with COVID-19, enrolled during active disease.

The chain carries TRBV28 and TRBJ2-5, with no clear D. This CDR3 comprises 15 residues. Germline lookup yields CDR1 MDHEN and CDR2 SYDVKM. Trimming stripped 5 bases from V and 8 bases from J, with 21 bases between. In DNA, the CDR3 is TGTGCCAGCAGTCCGCGTGACACCCGTTATATAACCCAGTACTTC. Translation gives CASSPRDTRYITQYF. Full variable domain (remainder filled in from reference TRBV28 and TRBJ2-5): DVKVTQSSRYLVKRTGEKVFLECVQDMDHENMFWYRQDPGLGLRLIYFSYDVKMKEKGDIPEGYSVSREKKERFSLILESASTNQTSMYLCASSPRDTRYITQYFGPGTRLLVL.

This clone was counted a few times. The chain links TRBV7-2 to TRBJ2-7; TRBD1 is a possible D gene (5 bases). CDR1 and CDR2 from the germline V gene are SGHTA and FQGNSA. Trimming took 3 bases from V and 1 from J, leaving 7 bases between them. CDR3 size: 13 residues. The CDR3 protein is CASSLRQSYEQYF. In DNA form, the CDR3 reads TGTGCCAGCAGCTTGAGACAGTCCTACGAGCAGTACTTC.

V and J are TRBV24-1 and TRBJ1-1; D is ambiguous. Trimming pared 4 bases from V and 5 bases from J, leaving 7 bases between. The CDR3 runs 12 residues. Germline V gene lookup returns CDR1 KGHDR and CDR2 SFDVKD. The CDR3 bases are TGTGCCACCAGTGAGGAGGGAACTGAAGCTTTCTTT. Translating it yields CATSEEGTEAFF.

This clone was observed a handful of times. J is TRBJ1-1 and V is TRBV5-1; a possible D gene is TRBD1 (6 bases). This CDR3 comprises 15 residues. Trimming stripped 2 bases from V and 3 bases from J, with 14 bases between. Germline V lookup: CDR1 SGHRS, CDR2 YFSETQ. The CDR3 reads CASSLIASGDTEAFF. Written as DNA, the CDR3 is TGCGCCAGCAGCTTAATAGCTTCAGGGGACACTGAAGCTTTCTTT.

This clone was seen a few times. The chain combines TRBV6-5 with TRBJ2-7; TRBD2 matches at 8 bases. The junction had 3 bases not matched to a gene; V was cut back by 0 bases and J by 5 bases. Per the germline V gene, CDR1 is MNHEY and CDR2 is SVGAGI. This CDR3 has 14 amino acids. CDR3 protein: CASSYSGLAHEQYF. In DNA, the CDR3 is TGTGCCAGCAGTTACTCAGGACTAGCACACGAGCAGTACTTC.

The table lists this clone with a few counts. The rearrangement uses TRBV7-8 and TRBJ2-7; 7 bases agree with TRBD1. The CDR3 loop spans 14 amino acids. The germline CDR1 and CDR2 sequences are SGHVS and FQNEAQ. V trimming: 3 bases; J trimming: 6 bases; junction bases outside the gene matches: 8. Written as DNA, the CDR3 is TGTGCCAGCAGCTTGGACTCCCGGGACAGCGAGCAGTACTTC. It encodes CASSLDSRDSEQYF.

The rearrangement joins TRBV10-3 to TRBJ2-1; TRBD2 aligns across 12 bases. Unmatched junction bases numbered 4, after V lost 4 bases and J lost 0 bases. The CDR3 contains 17 residues. Germline lookup yields CDR1 ENHRY and CDR2 SYGVKD. CDR3 nucleotide sequence: TGTGCCATCAGTGGGACTAGCGGGGCATACTCCTACAATGAGCAGTTCTTC. As protein: CAISGTSGAYSYNEQFF.

The rearrangement links TRBV5-6 to TRBJ1-1; 10 bases map to TRBD1. The CDR3 has 15 amino acids. The germline CDR1 and CDR2 sequences are SGHDT and YYEEEE. V was clipped by 2 bases and J by 0 bases; unmatched bases: 1. The CDR3 sequence is CASSFGTGVNTEAFF. CDR3 nucleotides: TGTGCCAGCAGCTTCGGGACAGGGGTGAACACTGAAGCTTTCTTT.

The rearrangement joins TRBV2 to TRBJ2-5, with 8 positions matching TRBD2. The CDR3 length is 16 residues. V was pared by 5 bases and J by 3 bases, with 11 bases of the junction left unmatched. Germline values: CDR1 SNHLY, CDR2 FYNNEI. The CDR3 region is CASSSGGPFSEETQYF. The CDR3 DNA follows: TGTGCCAGCAGTTCGGGGGGGCCATTTTCAGAAGAGACCCAGTACTTC.

The V call is TRBV7-9, the J call TRBJ2-1, with 8 bases that match TRBD2. The CDR3 consists of 15 residues. V lost 5 bases and J lost 7; bases outside the gene matches: 10. CDR1 and CDR2 from the germline V gene are SEHNR and FQNEAQ (reference sequence). This chain's CDR3 is CASSPSGGRRNEQFF. As DNA, the CDR3 is TGTGCCAGCAGCCCCTCGGGCGGGAGGAGAAATGAGCAGTTCTTC.

The gene calls are TRBV7-2 and TRBJ1-4; D is ambiguous. Trimming removed 2 bases at V and 2 bases at J, with 6 bases between. The CDR3 consists of 14 residues. Germline V gene sequence: CDR1 SGHTA, CDR2 FQGNSA. CDR3: CASSLRSTNEKLFF. The CDR3 DNA sequence: TGTGCCAGCAGCTTAAGAAGCACTAATGAAAAACTGTTTTTT.

V gene TRBV6-5 combines with J gene TRBJ2-2, with 7 bases that match TRBD1. Germline lookup yields CDR1 MNHEY and CDR2 SVGAGI. Trimming at V came to 8 bases and at J to 4 bases, leaving 7 bases not matched to a gene. The CDR3 length is 14 residues. For the CDR3, the DNA is TGTGCCAGCGTTGGACAGGTGGGCACCGGGGAGCTGTTTTTT. Its translation: CASVGQVGTGELFF.

This chain joins TRBV19 and TRBJ2-7; D is possibly TRBD1 (6 bases). This CDR3 has 13 residues. The germline V gene encodes CDR1 LNHDA and CDR2 SQIVND (reference sequence). V lost 3 bases and J lost 4, with 10 bases in between. The DNA of the CDR3 is TGTGCCAGTAGTATGGGACATACTTACGAGCAGTACTTC. It encodes CASSMGHTYEQYF. Looking up the rest from reference TRBV19 and TRBJ2-7 gives the full variable domain: DGGITQSPKYLFRKEGQNVTLSCEQNLNHDAMYWYRQDPGQGLRLIYYSQIVNDFQKGDIAEGYSVSREKKESFPLTVTSAQKNPTAFYLCASSMGHTYEQYFGPGTRLTVT.

The chain links TRBV2 to TRBJ1-1; unclear D gene. The CDR3 has 12 amino acids. V was shortened by 9 bases and J by 4 bases, with 12 bases between the two germline ends. CDR1 SNHLY and CDR2 FYNNEI come from the germline V gene. The CDR3, as DNA: TGTGCCAGGCAGAGGAGGGCCACTGAAGCTTTCTTT. It codes for CARQRRATEAFF.

This sequence joins TRBV30 and TRBJ1-6, with 8 bases matching TRBD1. The CDR3 runs to 15 residues. Germline-derived CDR1 and CDR2 are GTSNPN and SVGIG (reference sequence). Germline trimming cut 0 bases from V and 9 bases from J; bases unmatched to any gene: 7. For the CDR3, the DNA is TGTGCCTGGAGTGTATCAGGGGGCGGTGGTTCACCCCTCCACTTT. Protein: CAWSVSGGGGSPLHF.

This chain joins TRBV7-2 and TRBJ1-5; 8 positions agree with TRBD1. Unmatched junction bases numbered 9, after V lost 5 bases and J lost 6 bases. This CDR3 has 15 amino acids. Germline CDR1 SGHTA, CDR2 FQGNSA. The chain's CDR3 is CASSKQGEAAQPQHF. The CDR3 bases are TGTGCCAGCAGCAAACAGGGGGAGGCGGCTCAGCCCCAGCATTTT.

The chain links TRBV13 to TRBJ2-3; D may be TRBD2 (6 bases). V lost 3 bases and J lost 0, with 19 bases in between. The CDR3 contains 18 residues. Germline assignment: CDR1 PRHDT and CDR2 FYEKMQ (reference sequence). The CDR3: CASSLGFGGSTSTDTQYF. For the CDR3, the DNA is TGTGCCAGCAGCTTGGGCTTTGGGGGGAGCACTAGCACAGATACGCAGTATTTT.